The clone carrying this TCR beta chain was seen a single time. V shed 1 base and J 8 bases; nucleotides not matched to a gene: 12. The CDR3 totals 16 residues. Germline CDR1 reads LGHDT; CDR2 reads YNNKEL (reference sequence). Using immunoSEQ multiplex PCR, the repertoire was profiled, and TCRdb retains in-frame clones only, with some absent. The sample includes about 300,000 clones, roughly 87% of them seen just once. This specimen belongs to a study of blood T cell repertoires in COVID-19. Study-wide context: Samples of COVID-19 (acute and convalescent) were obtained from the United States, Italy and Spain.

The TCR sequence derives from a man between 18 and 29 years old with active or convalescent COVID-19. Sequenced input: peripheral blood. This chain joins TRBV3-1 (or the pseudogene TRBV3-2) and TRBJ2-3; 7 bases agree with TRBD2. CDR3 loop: CASSQGWTSWPRTQYF. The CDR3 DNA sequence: TGTGCCAGCAGCCAAGGTTGGACTAGTTGGCCACGTACGCAGTATTTT.